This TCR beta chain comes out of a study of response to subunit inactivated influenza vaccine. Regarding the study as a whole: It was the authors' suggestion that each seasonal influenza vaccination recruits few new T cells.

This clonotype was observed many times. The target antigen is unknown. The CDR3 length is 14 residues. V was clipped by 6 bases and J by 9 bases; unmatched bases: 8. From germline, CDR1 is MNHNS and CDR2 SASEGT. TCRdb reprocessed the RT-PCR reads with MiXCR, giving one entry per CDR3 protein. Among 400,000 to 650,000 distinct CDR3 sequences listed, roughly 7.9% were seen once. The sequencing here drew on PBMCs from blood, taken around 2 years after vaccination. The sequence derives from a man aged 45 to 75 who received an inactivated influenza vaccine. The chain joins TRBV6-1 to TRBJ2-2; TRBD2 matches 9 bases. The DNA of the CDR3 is TGTGCCAGCAGAACGAGCGCTAGCGGGAGGGAGCTGTTTTTT. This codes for CASRTSASGRELFF.